The 28 T cell receptor beta chains in this list originate from one sample, sequenced in a study of T cells in Graves' hyperthyroidism and ophthalmopathy. Amplification yielded TCR beta CDR3 regions, with RNA transcripts as the source. With the HTBI primer set, the TCR CDR3 went through a first round of RT-PCR. TCRdb fed the multiplex PCR reads into MiXCR, producing one record per CDR3 protein. The sample includes hundreds of thousands of distinct CDR3 sequences, 38% of them seen just once. The specimen was blood. The receptors shown here come from a young man with Graves' hyperthyroidism.

The V gene is TRBV29-1, the J gene TRBJ1-1; 7 bases are a match to TRBD1. The CDR3 has 14 amino acids. J was trimmed by 3 bases and V by 2 bases; bases with no gene match: 6. In germline, CDR1 is SQVTM, CDR2 ANQGSEA. The CDR3 sequence: CSVEMARGDTEAFF. In DNA form, the CDR3 reads TGCAGCGTTGAAATGGCCAGGGGGGACACTGAAGCTTTCTTT.

At least ten counts were recorded for this clonotype. V is TRBV2 and J is TRBJ1-5; D remains unclear. From germline, CDR1 is SNHLY and CDR2 FYNNEI. This CDR3 region has 14 residues. V shed 7 bases and J shed 0 bases, with 10 bases lying between them. DNA of the CDR3: TGTGCCAGCAATGACGAATCTAGCAATCAGCCCCAGCATTTT. This translates into CASNDESSNQPQHF.

This clonotype was seen ten or more times. The rearrangement uses TRBV10-3 and TRBJ1-5; D may be TRBD1 (6 bases). V lost 2 bases and J lost 1, with 9 bases in between. The CDR3 has 15 residues. The germline gives CDR1 ENHRY, CDR2 SYGVKD. CDR3 sequence (DNA): TGTGCCATCAGTGAGCGGACAGTAAGCAATCAGCCCCAGCATTTT. Translation gives CAISERTVSNQPQHF.

As for this clonotype: At one boundary the junction diverges from the germline segment, which might be a read error. The gene calls are TRBV12-3 or TRBV12-4 and TRBJ1-1; D remains unclear. The CDR3 is 13 residues long. The CDR3 nucleotides read TGTACCAGCAGTTTCAGATTGAACACTGAAGCTTTCTTT. It translates to CTSSFRLNTEAFF.

Notes on this clonotype: The final CDR3 position lacks the conserved phenylalanine or tryptophan, pointing to a likely read error. J is TRBJ1-2 and V is TRBV7-9; tentative D call: TRBD1 (6 bases). The germline V gene has CDR1 SEHNR and CDR2 FQNEAQ (reference sequence). This CDR3 is built from 14 residues. V lost 5 bases and J lost 1, with 11 bases in between. The CDR3 sequence is CASSPGGFNYGYTL. CDR3 DNA: TGTGCCAGCAGCCCGGGGGGCTTTAACTATGGCTACACCCTC.

The chain recombines TRBV20-1 with TRBJ2-7; TRBD2 aligns across 10 bases. The CDR3 extends over 13 amino acids. The germline CDR1 and CDR2 sequences are DFQATT and SNEGSKA (reference sequence). The ends lost 5 bases at V and 11 bases at J; junction bases unmatched: 12. The CDR3 nucleotides are TGCAGTGCTGGCCGGAGCGGGGGGGCGGACGAGTACTTC. It translates to CSAGRSGGADEYF.

This clonotype was counted ten times or more. This sequence joins TRBV20-1 and TRBJ1-2, with D unresolved. Germline V gene lookup returns CDR1 DFQATT and CDR2 SNEGSKA (reference sequence). The ends were cut back, 7 bases at V and 7 bases at J, with 16 bases in the middle. CDR3 length: 12 residues. CDR3 DNA: TGCAGTGGATGGGAGGGAAATAGTGGCTACACCTTC. Amino acids: CSGWEGNSGYTF.

This clonotype was counted at least ten times. A read error may produce the germline difference seen at one junction end. The chain carries TRBV29-1 and TRBJ2-7, with 7 bases that match TRBD2. The length of the CDR3 is 13 residues. Germline values: CDR1 SQVTM, CDR2 ANQGSEA. The CDR3 region has the DNA TGCAGCGCTGAATGGGGGGGAAATCGGGAGCAGTACTTC. Translation gives CSAEWGGNREQYF.

This clonotype was seen many times. This CDR3 reads CASSLAGSMNEKLFF. The CDR3 nucleotides read TGTGCCAGCAGCTTAGCCGGCAGCATGAATGAAAAACTGTTTTTT. The rearrangement joins TRBV7-9 to TRBJ1-4; D gene ambiguous. The germline V gene encodes CDR1 SEHNR and CDR2 FQNEAQ (reference sequence). The CDR3 is made up of 15 amino acids. Trimming shortened V by 0 bases and J by 5 bases, and 10 bases separated the two germline ends.

The chain joins TRBV5-1 to TRBJ1-2, with a tentative D call TRBD1 (5 bases). Germline values: CDR1 SGHRS, CDR2 YFSETQ. V lost 4 bases and J lost 8, with 15 bases in between. The CDR3 runs to 13 residues. The CDR3 DNA is TGCGCCAGCAGCGGGGACGGCACGACGGGCTACACCTTC. Translating it yields CASSGDGTTGYTF.

In this sample, this clonotype turned up a few times. The chain combines TRBV5-4 with TRBJ2-7; D is perhaps TRBD2 (5 bases). Germline-derived CDR1 and CDR2 are SGHNT and YYREEE (reference sequence). CDR3 length equals 15 residues. V lost 1 base and J lost 0, with 11 bases in between. The CDR3 is CASSLPGGPSYEQYF. The CDR3 nucleotides are TGTGCCAGCAGCTTGCCTGGCGGGCCCTCCTACGAGCAGTACTTC.

This clonotype was seen many times. The CDR3 loop is CSVAEELGYTF. CDR3 bases: TGCAGCGTTGCCGAAGAACTTGGCTACACCTTC. The chain couples TRBV29-1 to TRBJ1-2; no firm D call. This CDR3 is 11 amino acids long. V dropped 4 bases and J dropped 7 bases, with 10 bases sitting between them. CDR1 and CDR2 from the germline V gene are SQVTM and ANQGSEA.

This clonotype came up a few times. This chain joins TRBV6-1 and TRBJ1-2, with a weak D call TRBD1 (5 bases). The V end was cut by 4 bases, the J end by 4 bases, with 13 bases between. Germline CDR1 is MNHNS and CDR2 is SASEGT. The CDR3 is made up of 14 amino acids. CDR3: CASSGDRPVYGYTF. As DNA, the CDR3 is TGTGCCAGCAGTGGGGACCGACCGGTCTATGGCTACACCTTC.

The CDR3 coding sequence is TGCGCCAGCAGCTCGACGACTAAAGCCAAAGGAACCGGGGAGCTGTTTTTT. This gives the protein CASSSTTKAKGTGELFF. The chain couples TRBV5-1 to TRBJ2-2, with D possibly being TRBD2 (5 bases). V was trimmed by 3 bases and J by 5 bases, leaving 20 bases between them. Germline V CDR1 and CDR2: SGHRS, YFSETQ. This CDR3 spans 17 amino acids. Filled out from reference TRBV5-1 and TRBJ2-2, the complete variable domain reads KAGVTQTPRYLIKTRGQQVTLSCSPISGHRSVSWYQQTPGQGLQFLFEYFSETQRNKGNFPGRFSGRQFSNSRSEMNVSTLELGDSALYLCASSSTTKAKGTGELFFGEGSRLTVL.

Remarks on this clonotype: A read error may explain this, as a much larger clone is one base away. The chain uses TRBV29-1 and TRBJ1-2, with D perhaps TRBD1 (5 bases). Trimming took 8 bases from V and 4 from J, leaving 17 bases between them. There are 13 residues in the CDR3. The V gene's germline CDR1 is SQVTM and CDR2 ANQGSEA. The CDR3 DNA sequence: TGCAGCATAGTAGGGGAGGCCGGCTATGGCTACACCTTC. Translated, it gives CSIVGEAGYGYTF.

Of note for this clonotype: This is likely a read error, given that the CDR3 carries no conserved phenylalanine or tryptophan at its end. The chain couples TRBV7-9 to TRBJ1-1; D perhaps matches TRBD1 (5 bases). This CDR3 contains 14 residues. With 5 bases removed from V and 2 bases from J, the gap between germline ends came to 12 bases. The V gene's germline CDR1 is SEHNR and CDR2 FQNEAQ (reference sequence). CDR3 loop: CASSQGHPNTEAFL. Here the CDR3 DNA reads TGTGCCAGCAGCCAAGGACACCCTAACACTGAAGCTTTCCTT.

Concerning this clonotype itself: This clone may be a read error of a much larger clone one base away. The chain carries TRBV7-2 and TRBJ1-2; D call uncertain. Germline V gene sequence: CDR1 SGHTA, CDR2 FQGNSA. CDR3 length: 10 residues. The CDR3 nucleotides are TGTGCCAGCGGCCATACCTTCTGGAACTTC. Translated, it gives CASGHTFWNF.

This CDR3 reads CASSLAGQGVREQYF. CDR3 DNA: TGCGCCAGCAGCTTGGCCGGACAGGGGGTGAGGGAGCAGTACTTC. The chain joins TRBV5-1 to TRBJ2-7, with TRBD1 identical over 10 bases. The CDR3 spans 15 residues. CDR1 is SGHRS, CDR2 YFSETQ, per germline. V shed 0 bases, J shed 7 bases, and the junction held 7 bases outside the gene matches.

This clonotype was found a few times. The V gene is TRBV29-1, the J gene TRBJ2-2, with 7 bases fitting TRBD1. The CDR3 consists of 14 residues. The V and J ends lost 3 bases and 4 bases, in that order; junction bases with no gene match: 5. Germline assignment: CDR1 SQVTM and CDR2 ANQGSEA. The CDR3 DNA follows: TGCAGCGTTGAGACAGGGCCGGGCACCGGGGAGCTGTTTTTT. Translation gives CSVETGPGTGELFF.

Concerning this clonotype itself: This may come from a read error, since a much larger clone is one base off. The chain carries TRBV29-1 and TRBJ1-1; 9 nucleotides line up with TRBD1. The V and J ends lost 3 bases and 11 bases, in that order; junction bases with no gene match: 10. Germline CDR1 and CDR2: SQVTM and ANQGSEA. The length of the CDR3 is 13 residues. Here the CDR3 reads CSVDRSRQGEAFF. The CDR3 nucleotides read TGCAGCGTTGATAGGTCCCGACAGGGGGAGGCTTTCTTT.

This clonotype was counted at least ten times. V gene TRBV24-1 combines with J gene TRBJ2-5; TRBD2 is a possible D gene (5 bases). V lost 2 bases to trimming and J lost 5 bases, with 17 bases between them. Per the germline V gene, CDR1 is KGHDR and CDR2 is SFDVKD. This CDR3 is 16 amino acids long. CDR3 in DNA: TGTGCCACCAGTGATTCCCTTCGGATGGAGGCGGAGACCCAGTACTTC. Protein: CATSDSLRMEAETQYF.

The J gene is TRBJ1-6, the V gene TRBV13, with D uncertain. V lost 5 bases to trimming and J lost 7 bases, with 33 bases between them. Germline CDR1 PRHDT, CDR2 FYEKMQ (reference sequence). This CDR3 has 21 residues. This chain's CDR3 is CASSREHASSPDTGRNSPLHF. CDR3 nucleotides: TGTGCCAGCAGCCGGGAACATGCCAGCAGTCCCGACACCGGGAGGAATTCACCCCTCCACTTT.

This clonotype was seen only once. The chain is built from TRBV9 and TRBJ1-6; D might be TRBD1 (5 bases). In germline, CDR1 is SGDLS, CDR2 YYNGEE. Trimming cost V 0 bases and J 13 bases, with 8 bases left between them. This CDR3 comprises 12 residues. The CDR3 DNA reads TGTGCCAGCAGCGTAGAGGGGAGGCCCCTCCACTTT. Translating gives CASSVEGRPLHF.

The genes are TRBV6-5 and TRBJ1-5; D is ambiguous. Trimming pared 0 bases from V and 3 bases from J, leaving 3 bases between. CDR1 MNHEY and CDR2 SVGAGI come from the germline V gene. This CDR3 has 13 residues. CDR3 amino acids: CASSYSPNQPQHF. CDR3 sequence (DNA): TGTGCCAGCAGTTACTCTCCCAATCAGCCCCAGCATTTT.

A few counts support this clonotype. The CDR3 reads CATGQPNTEAFF. CDR3 nucleotide sequence: TGTGCCACCGGACAGCCGAACACTGAAGCTTTCTTT. J is TRBJ1-1 and V is TRBV24-1; TRBD1 is a possible D gene (6 bases). The CDR3 is made up of 12 amino acids. Germline CDR1 reads KGHDR; CDR2 reads SFDVKD. Between the trimmed V and J ends, which lost 9 bases and 1 base, there was a span of 8 bases.

The gene calls are TRBV5-1 and TRBJ2-5, with 7 positions matching TRBD1. V was clipped by 3 bases and J by 3 bases; unmatched bases: 5. This CDR3 is built from 14 residues. Germline V gene lookup returns CDR1 SGHRS and CDR2 YFSETQ. This CDR3 reads CASSSGTAEETQYF. The CDR3 bases are TGCGCCAGCAGCTCCGGGACAGCCGAAGAGACCCAGTACTTC.

The chain carries TRBV15 and TRBJ2-6, with D unclear. V lost 3 bases and J 5 bases, leaving 5 bases between the germline ends. The CDR3 consists of 13 residues. CDR1 and CDR2 from the germline V gene are LNHNV and YYDKDF (reference sequence). CDR3: CATSSVRANVLTF. In nucleotides, the CDR3 is TGTGCCACCAGCAGTGTCAGGGCCAACGTCCTGACTTTC.

V gene TRBV27 combines with J gene TRBJ2-7; no clear D gene. The CDR3 spans 15 residues. Germline V CDR1 and CDR2: MNHEY, SMNVEV (reference sequence). The V and J ends lost 5 bases and 2 bases respectively, with 16 bases between them. CDR3 in DNA: TGTGCCAGCAGTAGTCTGGCCAGTGCGGCCTACGAGCAGTACTTC. Translated: CASSSLASAAYEQYF.